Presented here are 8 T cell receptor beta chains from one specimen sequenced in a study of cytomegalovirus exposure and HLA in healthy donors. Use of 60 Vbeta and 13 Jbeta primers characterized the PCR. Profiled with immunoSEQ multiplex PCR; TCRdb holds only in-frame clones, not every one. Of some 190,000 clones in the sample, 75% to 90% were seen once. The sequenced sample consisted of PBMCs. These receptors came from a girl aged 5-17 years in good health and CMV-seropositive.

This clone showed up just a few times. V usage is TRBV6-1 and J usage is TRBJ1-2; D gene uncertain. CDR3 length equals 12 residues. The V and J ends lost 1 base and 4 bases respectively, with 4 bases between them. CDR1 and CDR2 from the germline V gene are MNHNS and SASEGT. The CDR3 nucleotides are TGTGCCAGCAGTGAAGGCAGCTATGGCTACACCTTC. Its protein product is CASSEGSYGYTF.

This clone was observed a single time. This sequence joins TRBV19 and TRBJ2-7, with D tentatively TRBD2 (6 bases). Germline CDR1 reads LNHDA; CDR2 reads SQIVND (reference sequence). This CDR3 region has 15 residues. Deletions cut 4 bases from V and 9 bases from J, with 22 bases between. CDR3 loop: CASSTSGLGARAQYF. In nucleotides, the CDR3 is TGTGCCAGTAGTACCTCGGGACTCGGGGCCCGGGCGCAGTACTTC.

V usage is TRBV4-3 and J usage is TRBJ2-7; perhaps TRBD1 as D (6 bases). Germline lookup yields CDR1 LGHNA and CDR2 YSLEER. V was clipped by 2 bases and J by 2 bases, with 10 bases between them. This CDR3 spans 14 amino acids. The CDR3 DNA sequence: TGCGCCAGCAGCCAAAGTACAGGGCCCTACGAGCAGTACTTC. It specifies CASSQSTGPYEQYF.

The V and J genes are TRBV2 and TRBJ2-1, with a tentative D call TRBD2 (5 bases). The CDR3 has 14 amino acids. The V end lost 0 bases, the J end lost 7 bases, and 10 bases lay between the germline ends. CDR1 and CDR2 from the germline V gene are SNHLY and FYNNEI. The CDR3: CASSEAPRENEQFF. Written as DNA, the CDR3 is TGTGCCAGCAGTGAAGCGCCTAGGGAGAATGAGCAGTTCTTC.

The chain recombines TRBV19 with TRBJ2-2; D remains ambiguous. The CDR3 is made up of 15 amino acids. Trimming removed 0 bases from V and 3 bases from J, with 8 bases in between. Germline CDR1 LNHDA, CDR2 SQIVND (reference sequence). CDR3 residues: CASSIDPRYTGELFF. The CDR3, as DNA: TGTGCCAGTAGTATAGATCCCCGTTACACCGGGGAGCTGTTTTTT.

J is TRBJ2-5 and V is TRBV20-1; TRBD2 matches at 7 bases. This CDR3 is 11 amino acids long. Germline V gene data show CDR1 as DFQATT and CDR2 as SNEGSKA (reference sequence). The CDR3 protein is CILLAGETQYF. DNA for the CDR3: TGCATTCTTTTAGCGGGAGAGACCCAGTACTTC.

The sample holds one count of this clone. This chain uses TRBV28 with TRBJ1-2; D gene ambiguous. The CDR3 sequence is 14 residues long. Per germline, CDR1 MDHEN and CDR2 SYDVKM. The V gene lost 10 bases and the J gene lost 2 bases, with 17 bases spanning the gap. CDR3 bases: TGTGCCAACTCTAAGGCCGGGAAGAACTATGGCTACACCTTC. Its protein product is CANSKAGKNYGYTF.

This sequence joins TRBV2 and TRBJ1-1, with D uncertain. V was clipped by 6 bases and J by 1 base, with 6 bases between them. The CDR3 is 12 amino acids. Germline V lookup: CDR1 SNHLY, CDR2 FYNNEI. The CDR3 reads CASSTENTEAFF. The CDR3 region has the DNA TGTGCCAGCAGCACAGAGAACACTGAAGCTTTCTTT. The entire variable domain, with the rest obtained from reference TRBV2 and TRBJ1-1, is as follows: EPEVTQTPSHQVTQMGQEVILRCVPISNHLYFYWYRQILGQKVEFLVSFYNNEISEKSEIFDDQFSVERPDGSNFTLKIRSTKLEDSAMYFCASSTENTEAFFGQGTRLTVV.